This T cell receptor (beta chain) was observed in a study of response to subunit inactivated influenza vaccine. V gave up 7 bases and J gave up 3 bases; unmatched junction bases: 9. This CDR3 region has 15 residues. CDR1 and CDR2 from the germline V gene are DFQATT and SNEGSKA (reference sequence). Via MiXCR, TCRdb re-called the RT-PCR reads, giving one row per CDR3 protein. The profile shows some 500,000 distinct CDR3 sequences, 10% to 15% of them singletons. Sequenced material: PBMCs from blood, taken around seven weeks after vaccination. The origin of this receptor is a man aged 45 to 65 who received an inactivated influenza vaccine. The chain recombines TRBV20-1 with TRBJ2-1; TRBD1 agrees at 10 bases. CDR3 in amino acids: CSVRRTGGFYNEQFF. In nucleotides, the CDR3 is TGCAGTGTCCGAAGGACAGGGGGTTTCTACAATGAGCAGTTCTTC.